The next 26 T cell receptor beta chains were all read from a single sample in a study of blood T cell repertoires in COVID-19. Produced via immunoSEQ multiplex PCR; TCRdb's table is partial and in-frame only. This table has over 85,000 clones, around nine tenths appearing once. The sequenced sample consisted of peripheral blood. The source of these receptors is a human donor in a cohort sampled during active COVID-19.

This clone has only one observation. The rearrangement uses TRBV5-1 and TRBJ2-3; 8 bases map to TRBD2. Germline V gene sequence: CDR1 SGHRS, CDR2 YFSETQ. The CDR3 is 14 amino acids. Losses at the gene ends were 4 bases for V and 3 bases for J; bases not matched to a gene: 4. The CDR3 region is CASSGSGGTDTQYF. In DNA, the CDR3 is TGCGCCAGCAGCGGATCGGGGGGGACAGATACGCAGTATTTT.

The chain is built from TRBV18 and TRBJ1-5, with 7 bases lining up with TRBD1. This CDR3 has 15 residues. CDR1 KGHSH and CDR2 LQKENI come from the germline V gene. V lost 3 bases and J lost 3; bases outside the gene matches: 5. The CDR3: CASSPRGTPNQPQHF. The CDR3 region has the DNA TGTGCCAGCTCACCCAGGGGGACACCCAATCAGCCCCAGCATTTT.

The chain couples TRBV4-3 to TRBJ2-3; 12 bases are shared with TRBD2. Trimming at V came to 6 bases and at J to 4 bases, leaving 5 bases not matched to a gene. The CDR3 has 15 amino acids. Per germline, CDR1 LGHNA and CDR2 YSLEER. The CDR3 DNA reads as TGCGCCAGCAGTCTAGCGGGAGGGGGGGCAGATACGCAGTATTTT. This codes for CASSLAGGGADTQYF.

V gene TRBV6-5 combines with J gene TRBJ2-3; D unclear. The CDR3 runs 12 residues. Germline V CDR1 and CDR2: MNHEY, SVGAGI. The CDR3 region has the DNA TGTGCGTCCGTTTCTCGAGCGGATACGCAGTATTTT. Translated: CASVSRADTQYF.

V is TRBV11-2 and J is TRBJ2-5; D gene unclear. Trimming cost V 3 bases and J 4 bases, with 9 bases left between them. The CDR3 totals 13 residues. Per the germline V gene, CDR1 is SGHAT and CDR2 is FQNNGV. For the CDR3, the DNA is TGTGCCAGCAGCTTTGGTCTCGGAGAGACCCAGTACTTC. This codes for CASSFGLGETQYF. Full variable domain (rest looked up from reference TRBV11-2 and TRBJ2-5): EAGVAQSPRYKIIEKRQSVAFWCNPISGHATLYWYQQILGQGPKLLIQFQNNGVVDDSQLPKDRFSAERLKGVDSTLKIQPAKLEDSAVYLCASSFGLGETQYFGPGTRLLVL.

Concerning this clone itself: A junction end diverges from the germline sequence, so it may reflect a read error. Here the CDR3 DNA reads TGTGCCAGCAGCGGAAACTCACAGGGCCTTAACAATGGCTACACCTTC. Protein: CASSGNSQGLNNGYTF. This rearrangement joins TRBV11-2 to TRBJ1-2; perhaps TRBD1 as D (6 bases). CDR1 and CDR2 from the germline V gene are SGHAT and FQNNGV. CDR3 length equals 16 residues. Looking up the rest from reference TRBV11-2 and TRBJ1-2 gives the full variable domain: EAGVAQSPRYKIIEKRQSVAFWCNPISGHATLYWYQQILGQGPKLLIQFQNNGVVDDSQLPKDRFSAERLKGVDSTLKIQPAKLEDSAVYLCASSGNSQGLNNGYTFGSGTRLTVV.

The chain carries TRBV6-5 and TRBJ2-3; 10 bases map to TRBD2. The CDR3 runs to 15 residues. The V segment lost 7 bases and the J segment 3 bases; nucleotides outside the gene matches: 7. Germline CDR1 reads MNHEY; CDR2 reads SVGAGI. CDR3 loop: CASNLEREGTDTQYF. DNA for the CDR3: TGTGCCAGCAATTTGGAGCGGGAGGGGACAGATACGCAGTATTTT.

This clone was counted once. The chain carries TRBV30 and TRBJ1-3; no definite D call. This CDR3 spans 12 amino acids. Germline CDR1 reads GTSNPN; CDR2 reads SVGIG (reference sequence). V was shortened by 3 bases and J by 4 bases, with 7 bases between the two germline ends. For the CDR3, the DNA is TGTGCCTGGAGCCTCGGGGGAAACACCATATATTTT. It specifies CAWSLGGNTIYF.

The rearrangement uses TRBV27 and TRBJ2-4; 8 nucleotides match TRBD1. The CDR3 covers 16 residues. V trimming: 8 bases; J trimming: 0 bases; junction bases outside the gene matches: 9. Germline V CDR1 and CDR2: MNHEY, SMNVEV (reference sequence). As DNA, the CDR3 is TGTGCCAGCGGGCCACAGGGGGAGTTAGCCAAAAACATTCAGTACTTC. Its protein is CASGPQGELAKNIQYF.

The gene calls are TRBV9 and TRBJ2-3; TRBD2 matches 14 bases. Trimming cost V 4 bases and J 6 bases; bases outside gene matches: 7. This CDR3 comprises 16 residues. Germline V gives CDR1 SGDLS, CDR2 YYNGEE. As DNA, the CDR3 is TGTGCCAGCAGCCCCCGCGGGACTAGCGGGAGTGATACGCAGTATTTT. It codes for CASSPRGTSGSDTQYF.

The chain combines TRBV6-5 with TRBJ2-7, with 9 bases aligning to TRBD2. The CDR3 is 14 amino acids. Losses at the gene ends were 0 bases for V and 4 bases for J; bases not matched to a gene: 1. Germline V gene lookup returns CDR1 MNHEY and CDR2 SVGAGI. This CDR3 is CASSYSTSGYEQYF. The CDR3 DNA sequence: TGTGCCAGCAGTTACTCGACTAGCGGATACGAGCAGTACTTC.

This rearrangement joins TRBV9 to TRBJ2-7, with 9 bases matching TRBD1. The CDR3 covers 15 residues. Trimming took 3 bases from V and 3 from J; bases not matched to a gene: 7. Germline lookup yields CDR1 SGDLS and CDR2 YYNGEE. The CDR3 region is CASSAAATGGYEQYF. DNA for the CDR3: TGTGCCAGCAGCGCTGCCGCGACAGGGGGCTACGAGCAGTACTTC.

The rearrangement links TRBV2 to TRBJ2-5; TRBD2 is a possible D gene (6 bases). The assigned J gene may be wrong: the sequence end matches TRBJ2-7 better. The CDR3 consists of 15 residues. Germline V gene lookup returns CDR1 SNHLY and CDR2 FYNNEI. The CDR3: CASSDWGRTRNEQYF. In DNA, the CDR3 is TGTGCCAGCAGTGATTGGGGGAGGACGAGGAACGAGCAGTACTTC.

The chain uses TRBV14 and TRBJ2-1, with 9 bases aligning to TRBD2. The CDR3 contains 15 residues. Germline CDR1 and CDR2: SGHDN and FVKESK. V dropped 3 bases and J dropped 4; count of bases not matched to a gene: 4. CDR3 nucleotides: TGTGCCAGCAGCCATATGGGACTAGCTTACAATGAGCAGTTCTTC. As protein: CASSHMGLAYNEQFF. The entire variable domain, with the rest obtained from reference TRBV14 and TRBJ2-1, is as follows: EAGVTQFPSHSVIEKGQTVTLRCDPISGHDNLYWYRRVMGKEIKFLLHFVKESKQDESGMPNNRFLAERTGGTYSTLKVQPAELEDSGVYFCASSHMGLAYNEQFFGPGTRLTVL.

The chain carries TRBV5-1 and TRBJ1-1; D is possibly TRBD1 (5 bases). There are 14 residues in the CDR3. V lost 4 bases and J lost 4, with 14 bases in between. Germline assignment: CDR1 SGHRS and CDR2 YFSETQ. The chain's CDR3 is CASSTAGTTTEAFF. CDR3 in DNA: TGCGCCAGCAGCACCGCCGGGACTACCACTGAAGCTTTCTTT.

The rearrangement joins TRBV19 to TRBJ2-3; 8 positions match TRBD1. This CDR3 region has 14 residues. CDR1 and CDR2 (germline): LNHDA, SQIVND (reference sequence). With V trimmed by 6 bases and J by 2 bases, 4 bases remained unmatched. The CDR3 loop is CASSNRGNTDTQYF. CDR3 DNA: TGTGCCAGTAGCAACAGGGGGAACACAGATACGCAGTATTTT.

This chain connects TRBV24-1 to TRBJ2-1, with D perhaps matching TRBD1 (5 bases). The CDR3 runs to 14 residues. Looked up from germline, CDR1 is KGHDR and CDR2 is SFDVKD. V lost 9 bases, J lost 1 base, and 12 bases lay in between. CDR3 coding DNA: TGTGCCACCTCTGGGGCTCCTTCCTACAATGAGCAGTTCTTC. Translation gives CATSGAPSYNEQFF.

CDR3 sequence (DNA): TGTGCCAGCGAAGTACAGGTTAATGAAAAACTGTTTTTT. Amino acids: CASEVQVNEKLFF. The chain is built from TRBV6-5 and TRBJ1-4, with D possibly TRBD1 on 5 matching bases. The CDR3 sequence is 13 residues long. Trimming left V 8 bases short and J 4 bases short, with 11 bases between. The germline gives CDR1 MNHEY, CDR2 SVGAGI.

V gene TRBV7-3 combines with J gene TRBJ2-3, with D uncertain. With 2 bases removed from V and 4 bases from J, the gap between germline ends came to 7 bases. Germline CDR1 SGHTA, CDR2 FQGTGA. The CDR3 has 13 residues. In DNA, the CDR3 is TGTGCCAGCAGCTTAGGGCTCTCAGATACGCAGTATTTT. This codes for CASSLGLSDTQYF.

The CDR3 region has the DNA TGTGCCAGCAGCCCAGGAGGGAGGACCCTCGGAAAACTGTTTTTT. It is translated as CASSPGGRTLGKLFF. V and J are TRBV3-1 (or the pseudogene TRBV3-2) and TRBJ1-4; D ambiguous. The CDR3 totals 15 residues. CDR1 LGHDT and CDR2 YNNKEL come from the germline V gene (reference sequence). Trimming removed 4 bases at V and 10 bases at J, with 19 bases between.

The CDR3 spells CASSGTGQYNEQFF. The CDR3 nucleotides read TGTGCCAGCAGCGGGACCGGACAGTACAATGAGCAGTTCTTC. This chain links TRBV5-6 with TRBJ2-1, with D possibly matching TRBD1 (6 bases). V was clipped by 4 bases and J by 4 bases, with 12 bases between them. CDR3 length: 14 amino acids. In germline, CDR1 is SGHDT, CDR2 YYEEEE.

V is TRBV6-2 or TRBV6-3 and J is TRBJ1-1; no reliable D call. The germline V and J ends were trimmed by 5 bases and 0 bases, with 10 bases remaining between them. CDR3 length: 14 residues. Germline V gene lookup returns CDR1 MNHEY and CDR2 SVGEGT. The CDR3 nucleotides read TGTGCCAGCAGTATGCGGGATATGAACACTGAAGCTTTCTTT. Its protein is CASSMRDMNTEAFF.

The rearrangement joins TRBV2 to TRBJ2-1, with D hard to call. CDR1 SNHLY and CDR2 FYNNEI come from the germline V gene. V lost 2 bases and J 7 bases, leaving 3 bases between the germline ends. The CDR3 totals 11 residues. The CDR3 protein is CASSERNEQFF. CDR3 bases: TGTGCCAGCAGTGAACGGAATGAGCAGTTCTTC.

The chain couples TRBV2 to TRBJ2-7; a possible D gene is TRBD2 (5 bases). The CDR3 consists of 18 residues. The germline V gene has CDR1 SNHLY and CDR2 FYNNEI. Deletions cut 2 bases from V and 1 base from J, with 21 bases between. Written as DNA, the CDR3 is TGTGCCAGCAGTGAACCTCCGGACCTAACGAGGGTGTCCTACGAGCAGTACTTC. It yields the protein CASSEPPDLTRVSYEQYF.

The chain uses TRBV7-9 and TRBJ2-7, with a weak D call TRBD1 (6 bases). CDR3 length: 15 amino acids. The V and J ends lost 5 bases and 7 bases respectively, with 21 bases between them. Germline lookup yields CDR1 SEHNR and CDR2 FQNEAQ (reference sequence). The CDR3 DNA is TGTGCCAGCAGCACACTGGACAGAACCTCTGGGGAGCAGTACTTC. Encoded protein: CASSTLDRTSGEQYF.

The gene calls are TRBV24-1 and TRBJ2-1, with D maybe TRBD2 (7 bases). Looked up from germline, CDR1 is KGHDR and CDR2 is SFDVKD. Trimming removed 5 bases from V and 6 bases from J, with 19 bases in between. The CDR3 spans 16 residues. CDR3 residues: CATSGGGPVIGNEQFF. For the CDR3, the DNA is TGTGCCACCAGTGGGGGGGGGCCCGTTATTGGCAATGAGCAGTTCTTC.